One sample yielded the 9 T cell receptor beta chains listed below, sequenced in a study of blood T cell repertoires in COVID-19. TCRdb's table, derived via immunoSEQ multiplex PCR, lists solely in-frame clones and lacks some. The repertoire includes some 290,000 clones, roughly 85% of them detected once, and about 4.9% sits in the top ten. Sequenced material: peripheral blood. All receptors derive from a man between 60 and 70 years old who had recovered from COVID-19.

The chain employs TRBV15 and TRBJ1-5, with no clear D. The germline V gene encodes CDR1 LNHNV and CDR2 YYDKDF (reference sequence). V was shortened by 8 bases and J by 1 base, with 6 bases between the two germline ends. The CDR3 sequence is 12 residues long. The CDR3 DNA reads TGTGCCACCCGAGGGAGCAATCAGCCCCAGCATTTT. Protein: CATRGSNQPQHF.

The V gene is TRBV2, the J gene TRBJ1-5, with 7 bases fitting TRBD1. Germline CDR1 SNHLY, CDR2 FYNNEI. This CDR3 is built from 14 residues. Germline trimming cut 6 bases from V and 2 bases from J; bases unmatched to any gene: 4. DNA for the CDR3: TGTGCCAGCAGAATGCAGGGGGGCAATCAGCCCCAGCATTTT. Protein: CASRMQGGNQPQHF.

V and J are TRBV7-2 and TRBJ2-1, with TRBD2 identical over 15 bases. CDR3 length equals 15 residues. Germline CDR1 SGHTA, CDR2 FQGNSA. The V segment lost 5 bases and the J segment 6 bases; nucleotides outside the gene matches: 2. Here the CDR3 DNA reads TGTGCCAGCAGCCTGGGACTAGCGGGGGGCAATGAGCAGTTCTTC. Translated: CASSLGLAGGNEQFF. Full variable domain (remainder filled in from reference TRBV7-2 and TRBJ2-1): GAGVSQSPSNKVTEKGKDVELRCDPISGHTALYWYRQSLGQGLEFLIYFQGNSAPDKSGLPSDRFSAERTGGSVSTLTIQRTQQEDSAVYLCASSLGLAGGNEQFFGPGTRLTVL.

This chain links TRBV15 with TRBJ2-1; TRBD1 agrees at 7 bases. This CDR3 is 15 amino acids long. After removal of 5 bases from V and 7 bases from J, the junction contained 11 bases not matched to a gene. Per the germline V gene, CDR1 is LNHNV and CDR2 is YYDKDF (reference sequence). CDR3 sequence (DNA): TGTGCCACCAGCGCCCACAGGGGACCGGCGAATGAGCAGTTCTTC. Amino acid sequence: CATSAHRGPANEQFF. The whole variable domain, filled in from reference TRBV15 and TRBJ2-1, reads DAMVIQNPRYQVTQFGKPVTLSCSQTLNHNVMYWYQQKSSQAPKLLFHYYDKDFNNEADTPDNFQSRRPNTSFCFLDIRSPGLGDTAMYLCATSAHRGPANEQFFGPGTRLTVL.

The chain links TRBV3-1 (or the pseudogene TRBV3-2) to TRBJ2-1, with 13 nucleotides matching TRBD2. Germline V gene lookup returns CDR1 LGHDT and CDR2 YNNKEL (reference sequence). The CDR3 loop spans 16 amino acids. V dropped 4 bases and J dropped 9; count of bases not matched to a gene: 9. This chain's CDR3 is CASSPSTSGRAGEQFF. The DNA of the CDR3 is TGTGCCAGCAGCCCCTCTACTAGCGGGAGGGCCGGTGAGCAGTTCTTC.

This sequence joins TRBV6-5 and TRBJ2-1; 7 nucleotides line up with TRBD2. Germline V CDR1 and CDR2: MNHEY, SVGAGI. CDR3 size: 14 residues. Trimming cost V 4 bases and J 4 bases; bases outside gene matches: 4. Written as DNA, the CDR3 is TGTGCCAGCAGTTTGAGGCGGGAGTACAATGAGCAGTTCTTC. Amino acids: CASSLRREYNEQFF.

V is TRBV20-1 and J is TRBJ2-5; D not resolved. Germline CDR1 is DFQATT and CDR2 is SNEGSKA (reference sequence). This CDR3 spans 11 amino acids. The germline V and J ends were trimmed by 6 bases and 2 bases, with 7 bases remaining between them. This chain's CDR3 is CSAELQETQYF. The CDR3 nucleotides are TGCAGTGCCGAGCTACAAGAGACCCAGTACTTC.

CDR3 sequence (DNA): TGTGCCAGTAGAGATAGCCAGCGCCTCCGAATAGGCTACACCTTC. Residues: CASRDSQRLRIGYTF. The chain employs TRBV19 and TRBJ1-2, with D hard to call. There are 15 residues in the CDR3. V was clipped by 6 bases and J by 8 bases, with 22 bases between them. Germline V CDR1 and CDR2: LNHDA, SQIVND (reference sequence).

DNA for the CDR3: TGTGCCAGCAGCTCCACCGGGACTAGCGTACTACAAGAGACCCAGTACTTC. This gives the protein CASSSTGTSVLQETQYF. This chain uses TRBV13 with TRBJ2-5; 10 bases agree with TRBD2. V lost 4 bases, J lost 2 bases, and 10 bases stayed unmatched. Germline V lookup: CDR1 PRHDT, CDR2 FYEKMQ (reference sequence). This CDR3 has 17 amino acids.